The rows below give T cell receptor beta chains drawn from one sample of a study of blood T cell repertoires in COVID-19. The assay was immunoSEQ multiplex PCR, and TCRdb's table has in-frame clones only and misses some. The sample consists of about 73,000 clones, around 83% of them appearing once. Sequenced sample: peripheral blood. The source of these receptors is a man aged 45 to 65 with active COVID-19. The CDR3 runs from the conserved cysteine through the conserved F or W. A D gene is named only where the DNA matches it firmly. Only some rows state a clone size, as once, few, many or a class for expanded clones.

clone_size d_call j_call v_call cdr3_nt cdr3_aa
once NA TRBJ1-1 TRBV4-1 TGCGCCAGCAGCCCTTCGGGGTTTGGGAACACTGAAGCTTTCTTT CASSPSGFGNTEAFF
NA NA TRBJ1-1 TRBV19 TGTGCCAGTAGTATTGGGCAGGGGAGAGTGAACACTGAAGCTTTCTTT CASSIGQGRVNTEAFF
NA NA TRBJ2-2 TRBV21-1 TGTGCCAGCAGCAAAGAATACTCGGACAACAACACCGGGGAGCTGTTTTTT CASSKEYSDNNTGELFF
NA NA TRBJ2-2 TRBV18 TGTGCCAGCTCACTGACAGTGTCGAACACCGGGGAGCTGTTTTTT CASSLTVSNTGELFF
once NA TRBJ2-1 TRBV12-3/TRBV12-4 TGTGCCAGCAGTCCAGGGATTAATGAGCAGTTCTTC CASSPGINEQFF
NA NA TRBJ2-5 TRBV5-1 TGCGCCAGCAGCTTGGGGGGCCCTCAAGAGACCCAGTACTTC CASSLGGPQETQYF
NA TRBD2 TRBJ2-2 TRBV6-2/TRBV6-3 TGTGCCAGCAGCTTAAAAGCGGGGGGGCAGGCCGGGGAGCTGTTTTTT CASSLKAGGQAGELFF
NA NA TRBJ1-2 TRBV6-4 TGTGCCAGCAGTGCCCGGGGGGGGGCTAACTATGGCTACACCTTC CASSARGGANYGYTF
NA NA TRBJ2-1 TRBV3-1/TRBV3-2 TGTGCCAGCAGCCAACCTGCCTACAATGAGCAGTTCTTC CASSQPAYNEQFF
NA TRBD1 TRBJ2-6 TRBV7-6 TGTGCCAGCAGCCTGCGGACAGGGGGTATGGGAGGGGCCAACGTCCTGACTTTC CASSLRTGGMGGANVLTF
NA NA TRBJ1-4 TRBV18 TGTGCCAGCTCAAGAGGACAGATGAAGGAAAAACTGTTTTTT CASSRGQMKEKLFF
NA TRBD2 TRBJ2-5 TRBV11-2 TGTGCCAGCAGACGACTAGCGGGGGATCAGGAGACCCAGTACTTC CASRRLAGDQETQYF
NA TRBD1 TRBJ2-5 TRBV5-1 TGCGCCAGCAGCTCGACAGGGGTCCAAGAGACCCAGTACTTC CASSSTGVQETQYF
NA TRBD1 TRBJ2-1 TRBV6-6 TGTGCCAGCACCAGGGGGCCCCTCGACAATGAGCAGTTCTTC CASTRGPLDNEQFF
NA NA TRBJ1-3 TRBV29-1 TGCAGCGTTGAAGATCTCCTATCTGGAAACACCATATATTTT CSVEDLLSGNTIYF
NA TRBD1 TRBJ2-7 TRBV5-5 TGTGCCAGCAGCTTCGGACAGGGCTCCACCTACGAGCAGTACTTC CASSFGQGSTYEQYF
NA NA TRBJ1-2 TRBV19 TGTGCCAGTAGTAACCCAGAATTTTATAACTATGGCTACACCTTC CASSNPEFYNYGYTF
NA TRBD2 TRBJ2-3 TRBV12-3/TRBV12-4 TGTGCCAGCCGGACTAGCTCCAAATCCCGGCAGTATTTT CASRTSSKSRQYF
few TRBD1 TRBJ1-1 TRBV5-1 TGCGCCAGCAGCCACGGGACAGGGAACACTGAAGCTTTCTTT CASSHGTGNTEAFF
NA NA TRBJ1-2 TRBV24-1 TGTGCCACCAGTGATTCAAACAGAGACTATGGCTACACCTTC CATSDSNRDYGYTF
NA TRBD2 TRBJ2-1 TRBV2 TGTGCCAGCAGTCCGACTAGCGGGGTTGGCAATGAGCAGTTCTTC CASSPTSGVGNEQFF
few TRBD2 TRBJ2-7 TRBV7-3 TGTGCCAGCAGCCCCTCCCCCGGGAGGGACGGAGTCTACGAGCAGTACTTC CASSPSPGRDGVYEQYF
NA TRBD1 TRBJ1-2 TRBV6-5 TGTGCCAGCACCCAGACAGGGGTTGACTATGGCTACACCTTC CASTQTGVDYGYTF
NA TRBD2 TRBJ2-1 TRBV10-3 TGTGCCGCGCGGGGGGAGAACAATGAGCAGTTCTTC CAARGENNEQFF
NA TRBD1 TRBJ1-4 TRBV30 TGTGCCTGGAGTGCGGGGACAGGGATCGTCGAAAAACTGTTTTTT CAWSAGTGIVEKLFF
once NA TRBJ2-2 TRBV19 TGTGCCAGTAGCCCTGACATGTATGCGAACACCGGGGAGCTGTTTTTT CASSPDMYANTGELFF
once NA TRBJ2-3 TRBV2 TGTGCCAGCTTAATGCGGGGATCCGGCACAGATACGCAGTATTTT CASLMRGSGTDTQYF
NA NA TRBJ2-3 TRBV3-1/TRBV3-2 TGTGCCAGCAGCCATCACCAAGGGGGGGAGGCAGATACGCAGTATTTT CASSHHQGGEADTQYF
NA NA TRBJ1-1 TRBV5-1 TGCGCCAGCAGCTTGACACTGAACACTGAAGCTTTCTTT CASSLTLNTEAFF
NA TRBD1 TRBJ1-5 TRBV27 TGTGCCAGCAGTTTAAGGGGGCTTGCAAATCAGCCCCAGCATTTT CASSLRGLANQPQHF
medium-sized NA TRBJ2-1 TRBV7-9 TGTGCCAGCAGCTTCCCGGGAAGCGGGCAATCCTACAATGAGCAGTTCTTC CASSFPGSGQSYNEQFF
NA NA TRBJ2-3 TRBV9 TGTGCCAGCAGCGTGGATGCAGGAGATACGCAGTATTTT CASSVDAGDTQYF
NA NA TRBJ2-3 TRBV14 TGTGCCAGCAGCCTATCGATTAGGGGCGGGAATACGCAGTATTTT CASSLSIRGGNTQYF
NA NA TRBJ1-1 TRBV18 TGTGCCAGCCTCCCGACAGCCGCGAACACTGAAGCTTTCTTT CASLPTAANTEAFF
NA NA TRBJ2-7 TRBV6-6 TGTGCCAGCAGTTACGCAGGGTCCTACGAGCAGTACTTC CASSYAGSYEQYF
NA TRBD2 TRBJ2-7 TRBV18 TGTGCCAGCTCACCACTTTCCGGGACTAGCGGCGTCGAGCAGTACTTC CASSPLSGTSGVEQYF
NA TRBD1 TRBJ1-1 TRBV18 TGTGCCAGCTCGACGGGACAGGGGGACACTGAAGCTTTCTTT CASSTGQGDTEAFF
NA TRBD2 TRBJ2-1 TRBV5-3 TGTGCCAGAAGGGACCCACGGGGGGATGAGCAGTTCTTC CARRDPRGDEQFF
NA NA TRBJ2-2 TRBV6-6 TGTGCCAGCAGCCCCCGAGGCGGGGTCAACACCGGGGAGCTGTTTTTT CASSPRGGVNTGELFF
NA NA TRBJ2-7 TRBV3-1/TRBV3-2 TGTGCCAGCAGCCAAGATTGGAGCTACGAGCAGTACTTC CASSQDWSYEQYF
NA NA TRBJ1-5 TRBV20-1 TGCAGTGAGAGGGCTCAGCCCCAGCATTTT CSERAQPQHF
NA NA TRBJ1-5 TRBV4-1 TGCGCCAGCAGCCAGGACAGTAGCAATCAGCCCCAGCATTTT CASSQDSSNQPQHF
once NA TRBJ2-7 TRBV2 TGTGCCAGCAGTGGGGGCGGGGGCCGCTACGAGCAGTACTTC CASSGGGGRYEQYF
few TRBD2 TRBJ2-7 TRBV18 TGTGCCACCGGGACTAGCGGGTCCTACGAGCAGTACTTC CATGTSGSYEQYF
NA NA TRBJ1-5 TRBV5-5 TGTGCCAGCAGCGGGGCGAGGGGGTTAAATCAGCCCCAGCATTTT CASSGARGLNQPQHF
once NA TRBJ2-3 TRBV7-2 TGTGCCAGCAGCTTAGGAGGGGGGAGGGCCGGTACGCAGTATTTT CASSLGGGRAGTQYF
NA NA TRBJ1-3 TRBV6-2/TRBV6-3 TGTGCCAGCAGCACAGGATCCTCTGGAAACACCATATATTTT CASSTGSSGNTIYF
NA TRBD1 TRBJ2-7 TRBV5-1 TGCGCCAGCCGGGACAGGGCGGACGGAGAGCAGTACTTC CASRDRADGEQYF
NA NA TRBJ2-7 TRBV2 TGTGCCAGCAGCGCCTACCCATCTGAGCAGTACTTC CASSAYPSEQYF
NA TRBD2 TRBJ2-1 TRBV19 TGTGCCAGTAGTATCAGTCAGGGACTAGCGGGGGCCAGCTCAGGGAATGAGCAGTTCTTC CASSISQGLAGASSGNEQFF
NA NA TRBJ2-3 TRBV19 TGTGCCAGTAGTATACGGGACACAGATACGCAGTATTTT CASSIRDTDTQYF
NA NA TRBJ1-6 TRBV12-3/TRBV12-4 TGTGCCAGCAGTTTCAGGGAGGACTCACCCCTCCACTTT CASSFREDSPLHF
NA TRBD2 TRBJ2-7 TRBV11-2 TGTGCCAGCAGCATGGGGACTAGCGGGCGACCCGGGGAGCAGTACTTC CASSMGTSGRPGEQYF
NA NA TRBJ2-5 TRBV29-1 TGCAGCGTCCGGGACACCGAGACCCAGTACTTC CSVRDTETQYF
NA NA TRBJ2-7 TRBV5-1 TGCGCCAGCACGACAGGTAGCTCCTACGAGCAGTACTTC CASTTGSSYEQYF